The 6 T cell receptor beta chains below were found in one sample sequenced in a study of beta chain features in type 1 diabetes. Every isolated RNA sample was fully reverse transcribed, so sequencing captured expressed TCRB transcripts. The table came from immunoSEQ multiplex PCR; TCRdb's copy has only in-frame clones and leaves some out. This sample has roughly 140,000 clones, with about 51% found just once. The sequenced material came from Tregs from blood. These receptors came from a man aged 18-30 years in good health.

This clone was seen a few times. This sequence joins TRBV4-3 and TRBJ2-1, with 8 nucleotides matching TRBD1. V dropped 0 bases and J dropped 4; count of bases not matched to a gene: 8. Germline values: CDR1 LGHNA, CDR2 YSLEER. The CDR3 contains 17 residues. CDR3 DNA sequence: TGCGCCAGCAGCCAAGATCGGGGGACAGGAGGTTACAATGAGCAGTTCTTC. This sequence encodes CASSQDRGTGGYNEQFF.

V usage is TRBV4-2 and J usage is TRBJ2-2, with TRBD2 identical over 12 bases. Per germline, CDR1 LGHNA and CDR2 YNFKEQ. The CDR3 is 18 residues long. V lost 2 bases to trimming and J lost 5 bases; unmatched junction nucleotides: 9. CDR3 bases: TGTGCCAGCAGCCAATATGGACTAGCGGGATTTGGTACCGGGGAGCTGTTTTTT. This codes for CASSQYGLAGFGTGELFF.

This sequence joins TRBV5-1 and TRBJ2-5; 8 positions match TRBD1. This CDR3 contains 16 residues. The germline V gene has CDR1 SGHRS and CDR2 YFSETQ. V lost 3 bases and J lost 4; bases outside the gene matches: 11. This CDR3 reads CASSSLTGASVETQYF. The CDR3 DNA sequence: TGCGCCAGCAGCTCCCTGACAGGGGCCAGCGTAGAGACCCAGTACTTC.

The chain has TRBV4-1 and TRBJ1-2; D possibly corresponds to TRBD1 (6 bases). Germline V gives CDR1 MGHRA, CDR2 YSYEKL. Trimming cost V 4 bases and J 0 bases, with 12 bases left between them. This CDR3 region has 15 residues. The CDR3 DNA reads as TGCGCCAGCAGCCCTCCAGGGGCGACTAACTATGGCTACACCTTC. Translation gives CASSPPGATNYGYTF.

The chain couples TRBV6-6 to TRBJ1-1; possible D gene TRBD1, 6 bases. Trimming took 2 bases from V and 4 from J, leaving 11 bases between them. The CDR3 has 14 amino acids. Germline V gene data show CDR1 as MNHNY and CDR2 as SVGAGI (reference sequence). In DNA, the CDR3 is TGTGCCAGCAGTTACGGGCAGGGGCTCACTGAAGCTTTCTTT. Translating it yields CASSYGQGLTEAFF.

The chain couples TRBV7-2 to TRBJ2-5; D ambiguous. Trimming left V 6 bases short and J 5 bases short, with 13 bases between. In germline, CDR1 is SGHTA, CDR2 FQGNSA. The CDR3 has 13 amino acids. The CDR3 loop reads CASSRSPIETQYF. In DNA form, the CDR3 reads TGTGCCAGCAGTCGCTCTCCTATCGAGACCCAGTACTTC. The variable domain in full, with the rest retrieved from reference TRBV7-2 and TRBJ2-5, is GAGVSQSPSNKVTEKGKDVELRCDPISGHTALYWYRQSLGQGLEFLIYFQGNSAPDKSGLPSDRFSAERTGGSVSTLTIQRTQQEDSAVYLCASSRSPIETQYFGPGTRLLVL.